This is a list of T cell receptor beta chains from one sample in a study of regulatory T cells in long-lasting Graves disease. TCRdb reprocessed the multiplex PCR reads with MiXCR, giving one entry per CDR3 protein. The sample has 680,000 or so distinct CDR3 sequences, about 16% seen once; the top ten hold more than 15%. The sample was also linked to a second study, of T cells in Graves' hyperthyroidism and ophthalmopathy.

Material: peripheral blood mononuclear cells (PBMCs), obtained at new diagnosis, from a patient treated with antithyroid drugs. Every receptor here comes from a woman aged 25-40 years with Graves disease. CDR3s include the opening cysteine and the closing phenylalanine or tryptophan. Rows may omit the clone size; those that give it use once, few, many or a size class.

clone_size,cdr3_length,j_call,v_call,cdr3_aa
NA,11,TRBJ2-1,TRBV30,CALSEAAKQFF
NA,13,TRBJ2-7,TRBV13,CASRRNRGYEQYF
few,16,TRBJ1-5,TRBV15,CATSSWGADSNQPQHF
many,13,TRBJ2-5,TRBV7-9,CASSLGNQETQYF
many,14,TRBJ1-5,TRBV10-2,CASREQGGNQPQHF
many,14,TRBJ2-5,TRBV19,CASSMDRGRKTQYF
few,17,TRBJ1-1,TRBV3-1,CASSPPRGPLPGTEAFF
few,11,TRBJ1-4,TRBV6-1,CASSEWEKLFF
NA,13,NA,TRBV11-3,CASSIGTQETQYF
NA,13,TRBJ1-2,TRBV12-3/TRBV12-4,CASSPDGVGGYTF
many,15,TRBJ2-1,TRBV20-1,CSAALGGPNLNEQFF
NA,15,TRBJ2-2,TRBV28,CASRRGSREWRELFF
many,15,TRBJ2-3,TRBV12-3/TRBV12-4,CASSPYRGPGDTQYF
NA,14,TRBJ1-2,TRBV9,CASSVEDRGHGYTF